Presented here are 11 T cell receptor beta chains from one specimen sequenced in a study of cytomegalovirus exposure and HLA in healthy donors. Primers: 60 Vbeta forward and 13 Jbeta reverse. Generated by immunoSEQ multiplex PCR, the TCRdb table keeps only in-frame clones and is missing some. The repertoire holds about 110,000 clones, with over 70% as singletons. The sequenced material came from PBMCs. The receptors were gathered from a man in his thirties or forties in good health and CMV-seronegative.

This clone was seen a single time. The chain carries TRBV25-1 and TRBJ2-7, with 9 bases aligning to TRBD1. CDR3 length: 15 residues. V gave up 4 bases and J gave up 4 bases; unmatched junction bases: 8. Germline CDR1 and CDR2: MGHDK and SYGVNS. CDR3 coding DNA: TGTGCCAGCAGTGCGTACAGGGGGCGCTTTTACGAGCAGTACTTC. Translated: CASSAYRGRFYEQYF.

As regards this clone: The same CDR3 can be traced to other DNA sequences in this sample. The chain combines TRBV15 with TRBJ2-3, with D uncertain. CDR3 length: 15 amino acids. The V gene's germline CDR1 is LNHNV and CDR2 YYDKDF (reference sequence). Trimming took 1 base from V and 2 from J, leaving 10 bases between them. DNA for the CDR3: TGTGCCACCAGCAGAGTAAGAGGTTCCACAGATACGCAGTATTTT. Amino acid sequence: CATSRVRGSTDTQYF.

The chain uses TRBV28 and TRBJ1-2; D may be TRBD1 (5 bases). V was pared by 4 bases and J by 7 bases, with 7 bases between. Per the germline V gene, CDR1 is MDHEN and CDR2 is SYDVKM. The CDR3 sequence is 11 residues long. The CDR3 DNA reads TGTGCCAGCAGTTGGGGCCTTGGCTACACCTTC. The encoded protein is CASSWGLGYTF.

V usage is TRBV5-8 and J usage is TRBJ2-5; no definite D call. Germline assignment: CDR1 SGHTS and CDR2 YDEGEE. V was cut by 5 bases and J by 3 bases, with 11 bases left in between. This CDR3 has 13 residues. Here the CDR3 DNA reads TGTGCCAGCAGGCACACATCCAAAGAGACCCAGTACTTC. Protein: CASRHTSKETQYF.

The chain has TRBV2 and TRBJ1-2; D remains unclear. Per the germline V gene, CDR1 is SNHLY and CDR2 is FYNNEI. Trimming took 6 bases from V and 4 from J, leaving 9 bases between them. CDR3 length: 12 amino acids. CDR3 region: CASSPRVYGYTF. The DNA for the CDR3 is TGTGCCAGCAGCCCCCGGGTCTATGGCTACACCTTC.

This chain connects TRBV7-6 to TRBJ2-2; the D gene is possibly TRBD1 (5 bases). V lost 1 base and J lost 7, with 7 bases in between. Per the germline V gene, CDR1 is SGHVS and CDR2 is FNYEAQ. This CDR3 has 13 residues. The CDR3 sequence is CASSLGGHGELFF. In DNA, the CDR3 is TGTGCCAGCAGCTTAGGGGGCCACGGGGAGCTGTTTTTT.

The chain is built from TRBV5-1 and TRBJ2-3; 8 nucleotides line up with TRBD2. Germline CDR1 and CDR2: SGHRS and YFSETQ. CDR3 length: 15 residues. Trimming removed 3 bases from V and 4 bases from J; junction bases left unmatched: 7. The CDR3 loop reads CASSWAPGGADTQYF. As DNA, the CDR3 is TGCGCCAGCAGCTGGGCGCCGGGGGGGGCAGATACGCAGTATTTT.

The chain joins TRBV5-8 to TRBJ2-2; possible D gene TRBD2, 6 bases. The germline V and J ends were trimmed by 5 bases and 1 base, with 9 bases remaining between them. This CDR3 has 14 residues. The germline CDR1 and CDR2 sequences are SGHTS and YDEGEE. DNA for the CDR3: TGTGCCAGCAGTGCGGGATTGAACACCGGGGAGCTGTTTTTT. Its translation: CASSAGLNTGELFF.

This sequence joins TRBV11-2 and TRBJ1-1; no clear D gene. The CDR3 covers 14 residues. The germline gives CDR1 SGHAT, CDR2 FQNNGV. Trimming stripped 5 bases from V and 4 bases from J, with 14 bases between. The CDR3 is CASSPLSGRTEAFF. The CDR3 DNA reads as TGTGCCAGCAGCCCCCTCAGCGGGCGCACTGAAGCTTTCTTT. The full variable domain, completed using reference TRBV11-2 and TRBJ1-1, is EAGVAQSPRYKIIEKRQSVAFWCNPISGHATLYWYQQILGQGPKLLIQFQNNGVVDDSQLPKDRFSAERLKGVDSTLKIQPAKLEDSAVYLCASSPLSGRTEAFFGQGTRLTVV.

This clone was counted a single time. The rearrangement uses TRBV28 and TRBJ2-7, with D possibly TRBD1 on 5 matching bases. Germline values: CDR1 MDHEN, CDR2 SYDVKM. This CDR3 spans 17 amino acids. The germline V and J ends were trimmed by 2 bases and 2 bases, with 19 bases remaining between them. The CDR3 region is CASSLGVGAGRAYEQYF. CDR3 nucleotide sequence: TGTGCCAGCAGTTTAGGTGTAGGGGCAGGGCGAGCCTACGAGCAGTACTTC.

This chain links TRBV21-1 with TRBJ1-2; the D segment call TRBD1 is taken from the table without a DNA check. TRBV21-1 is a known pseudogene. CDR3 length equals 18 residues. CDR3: CASSPAGTGWKRIHGYTF. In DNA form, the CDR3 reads TGTGCCAGCAGTCCGGCTGGGACAGGTTGGAAGCGCATCCATGGCTACACCTTC.